This is a list of T cell receptor beta chains from one sample in a study of blood T cell repertoires in COVID-19. Clones were read by immunoSEQ multiplex PCR, and TCRdb kept only the in-frame ones, dropping some. Of 95,000 to 100,000 clones listed, around 80% were seen once; the top ten hold roughly 10%. Sequenced: peripheral blood. These receptors originate from a man between 70 and 80 years old with acute or convalescent COVID-19. Both conserved end residues are part of each CDR3. The order of the fields is clone size, V gene, J gene, D gene, CDR3 DNA, CDR3 protein. The D gene is left open where the match is weak. Some rows mark clone size as missing; the rest say once, few, many or name a class of expanded clone.

clone size: .; V gene: TRBV6-5; J gene: TRBJ1-1; D gene: TRBD1; CDR3 DNA: TGTGCCAGCAGCTCAAGGACAGGGCGGACTGAAGCTTTCTTT; CDR3 protein: CASSSRTGRTEAFF
clone size: .; V gene: TRBV19; J gene: TRBJ1-6; D gene: .; CDR3 DNA: TGTGCCAGCCAGACAGTCTTGAATTCACCCCTCCACTTT; CDR3 protein: CASQTVLNSPLHF
clone size: .; V gene: TRBV5-4; J gene: TRBJ2-3; D gene: TRBD2; CDR3 DNA: TGTGCCAGCAGCTATTTAGCGGGATTGGGCACAGATACGCAGTATTTT; CDR3 protein: CASSYLAGLGTDTQYF
clone size: .; V gene: TRBV30; J gene: TRBJ1-5; D gene: .; CDR3 DNA: TGTGCCTGGAAAGGGGGAGCCGGCAATCAGCCCCAGCATTTT; CDR3 protein: CAWKGGAGNQPQHF
clone size: .; V gene: TRBV7-8; J gene: TRBJ1-5; D gene: .; CDR3 DNA: TGTGCCAGCAGCTTGACAGGTACCAATCAGCCCCAGCATTTT; CDR3 protein: CASSLTGTNQPQHF
clone size: .; V gene: TRBV27; J gene: TRBJ1-1; D gene: TRBD1; CDR3 DNA: TGTGCCAGCAGTCATGGGACAGGGACGAACACTGAAGCTTTCTTT; CDR3 protein: CASSHGTGTNTEAFF
clone size: .; V gene: TRBV10-1; J gene: TRBJ1-2; D gene: TRBD1; CDR3 DNA: TGCGCCAGCAGTGAGTCGGGGGGACAGCGCCCAGGCTACACCTTC; CDR3 protein: CASSESGGQRPGYTF
clone size: .; V gene: TRBV7-9; J gene: TRBJ2-1; D gene: .; CDR3 DNA: TGTGCCAGCAGCTTACGGGGTGCCCCTAATGAGCAGTTCTTC; CDR3 protein: CASSLRGAPNEQFF
clone size: .; V gene: TRBV6-2/TRBV6-3; J gene: TRBJ2-1; D gene: TRBD2; CDR3 DNA: TGTGCCAGCAGTTATCGGAGTAGCGGGAGTCTTGAGCAGTTCTTC; CDR3 protein: CASSYRSSGSLEQFF
clone size: .; V gene: TRBV4-1; J gene: TRBJ2-2; D gene: TRBD1; CDR3 DNA: TGCGCCAGCAGGCCAAGTATAAGGGGGCTCACCGGGGAGCTGTTTTTT; CDR3 protein: CASRPSIRGLTGELFF
clone size: .; V gene: TRBV12-3/TRBV12-4; J gene: TRBJ1-5; D gene: TRBD1; CDR3 DNA: TGTGCCAGCAGAGGGACAGGGGATCAGCCCCAGCATTTT; CDR3 protein: CASRGTGDQPQHF
clone size: .; V gene: TRBV18; J gene: TRBJ1-5; D gene: TRBD1; CDR3 DNA: TGTGCCAGCTCACCAAGGACAGGGGATCAGCCCCAGCATTTT; CDR3 protein: CASSPRTGDQPQHF
clone size: .; V gene: TRBV27; J gene: TRBJ1-4; D gene: .; CDR3 DNA: TGTGCCAGCAGTTTGGGACTGGGGAGGGGGGGAACTAATGAAAAACTGTTTTTT; CDR3 protein: CASSLGLGRGGTNEKLFF
clone size: .; V gene: TRBV28; J gene: TRBJ2-7; D gene: .; CDR3 DNA: TGTGCCAGCAGTTCCCTTAGCGGAGGGCCTTCCGAGCAGTACTTC; CDR3 protein: CASSSLSGGPSEQYF
clone size: .; V gene: TRBV30; J gene: TRBJ2-5; D gene: TRBD2; CDR3 DNA: TGTGCCTGGAGTGGGGGCGGGAGAGAGACCCAGTACTTC; CDR3 protein: CAWSGGGRETQYF
clone size: .; V gene: TRBV5-5; J gene: TRBJ2-1; D gene: .; CDR3 DNA: TGTGCCAGCAGCTTTGACGGGAATTCCTACAATGAGCAGTTCTTC; CDR3 protein: CASSFDGNSYNEQFF
clone size: .; V gene: TRBV5-6; J gene: TRBJ2-7; D gene: TRBD2; CDR3 DNA: TGTGCCAGCAGCTTGGAGGGACTAGCGACTTACGAGCAGTACTTC; CDR3 protein: CASSLEGLATYEQYF
clone size: few; V gene: TRBV3-1/TRBV3-2; J gene: TRBJ2-5; D gene: TRBD2; CDR3 DNA: TGTGCCAGCAGTCCCGGACTAGCGGGGGATCCGATGGAGACCCAGTACTTC; CDR3 protein: CASSPGLAGDPMETQYF
clone size: .; V gene: TRBV2; J gene: TRBJ1-5; D gene: TRBD1; CDR3 DNA: TGTGCCAGCGGCGCGACAGGGTATCAGCCCCAGCATTTT; CDR3 protein: CASGATGYQPQHF
clone size: .; V gene: TRBV6-6; J gene: TRBJ1-2; D gene: TRBD1; CDR3 DNA: TGTGCCAGCCGGGACAGGCTTTTGTTAAGTGGCTACACCTTC; CDR3 protein: CASRDRLLLSGYTF
clone size: .; V gene: TRBV7-9; J gene: TRBJ2-1; D gene: TRBD2; CDR3 DNA: TGTGCCAGCAGCTCCGCTCAGACTAGCGGAACCTACAATGAGCAGTTCTTC; CDR3 protein: CASSSAQTSGTYNEQFF
clone size: .; V gene: TRBV3-1/TRBV3-2; J gene: TRBJ2-7; D gene: TRBD2; CDR3 DNA: TGTGCCAGCAGCCAAGTAACTAGCGGGGACCACGAGCAGTACTTC; CDR3 protein: CASSQVTSGDHEQYF
clone size: few; V gene: TRBV19; J gene: TRBJ1-5; D gene: TRBD1; CDR3 DNA: TGTGCCAGTAGTTCCGGGACAGCTCCTCAGGGGCCCCAGCATTTT; CDR3 protein: CASSSGTAPQGPQHF
clone size: .; V gene: TRBV6-5; J gene: TRBJ1-1; D gene: .; CDR3 DNA: TGTGCCAGCAGTTACCCCGGACAGAGCAGTACAACTGAAGCTTTCTTT; CDR3 protein: CASSYPGQSSTTEAFF
clone size: .; V gene: TRBV18; J gene: TRBJ1-2; D gene: TRBD1; CDR3 DNA: TGTGCCAGCTCAGCCGGACAGGGGTCAAACTATGGCTACACCTTC; CDR3 protein: CASSAGQGSNYGYTF
clone size: .; V gene: TRBV30; J gene: TRBJ1-2; D gene: .; CDR3 DNA: TGTGCCTGGAGTGTTCCGTGGGGAGTTAGCTATGGCTACACCTTC; CDR3 protein: CAWSVPWGVSYGYTF